This TCR beta chain appears in the sequencing data of a study of blood T cell repertoires in COVID-19. Study-level background: Sources were T cells, B-cell-depleted T cells, or PBMCs; the material itself was cDNA or gDNA.

Method: immunoSEQ multiplex PCR; TCRdb's copy keeps in-frame clones and lacks some. The sample shows about 94,000 clones, around 80% of them seen only once. This CDR3 is 12 amino acids long. Germline assignment: CDR1 SEHNR and CDR2 FQNEAQ (reference sequence). V dropped 1 base and J dropped 4 bases, with 4 bases sitting between them. The V call is TRBV7-9, the J call TRBJ1-2; D call uncertain. Sequencing input: peripheral blood. This receptor was obtained from a human donor in a cohort sampled during active COVID-19. The CDR3 protein is CASSLDIYGYTF. The CDR3 DNA reads TGTGCCAGCAGCTTAGACATCTATGGCTACACCTTC.